These 16 T cell receptor beta chains share one sample of origin, sequenced in a study of T cell responses to AZD1222 COVID-19 vaccine. Method: immunoSEQ multiplex PCR; TCRdb's copy keeps in-frame clones and lacks some. The data show 94,000 or so clones, with under 90% seen just once and approximately 27% held by the top ten. Sequencing used peripheral blood, obtained on day 0 of AZD1222 vaccination. The source is an adult in good health.

The rearrangement uses TRBV27 and TRBJ2-7; D not resolved. Germline CDR1 and CDR2: MNHEY and SMNVEV (reference sequence). This CDR3 is 17 amino acids long. Trimming removed 0 bases at V and 2 bases at J, with 17 bases between. The CDR3 DNA reads as TGTGCCAGCAGTTTATCGAAGATTGGCGCCAGCACCTACGAGCAGTACTTC. This translates into CASSLSKIGASTYEQYF.

The chain combines TRBV6-4 with TRBJ2-4; D unclear. V lost 6 bases and J 4 bases, leaving 10 bases between the germline ends. Germline V lookup: CDR1 MRHNA, CDR2 SNTAGT. The CDR3 runs 13 residues. The CDR3 nucleotides read TGTGCCAGCAGAGCCGGGCCAAAAAACATTCAGTACTTC. As protein: CASRAGPKNIQYF.

The J gene is TRBJ2-4, the V gene TRBV27; TRBD1 matches at 7 bases. The CDR3 consists of 13 residues. Germline lookup yields CDR1 MNHEY and CDR2 SMNVEV (reference sequence). V was clipped by 4 bases and J by 4 bases; unmatched bases: 1. The CDR3 here is CASSYRGKNIQYF. Here the CDR3 DNA reads TGTGCCAGCAGTTACAGGGGTAAAAACATTCAGTACTTC.

The J gene is TRBJ2-3, the V gene TRBV4-3; D call uncertain. Between the trimmed V and J ends, which lost 3 bases and 1 base, there was a span of 5 bases. The germline V gene encodes CDR1 LGHNA and CDR2 YSLEER. This CDR3 is 13 amino acids long. CDR3 DNA: TGCGCCAGCAGCCAGGCCGGCACAGATACGCAGTATTTT. It yields the protein CASSQAGTDTQYF.

This chain connects TRBV6-5 to TRBJ1-5; D is uncertain. CDR3 length: 11 residues. Germline lookup yields CDR1 MNHEY and CDR2 SVGAGI. Trimming removed 2 bases at V and 13 bases at J, with 9 bases between. CDR3 amino acids: CASSYGKDQHF. CDR3 bases: TGTGCCAGCAGTTACGGGAAAGATCAGCATTTT.

The V gene is TRBV19, the J gene TRBJ2-3, with 12 bases fitting TRBD1. Germline values: CDR1 LNHDA, CDR2 SQIVND (reference sequence). V trimming: 6 bases; J trimming: 5 bases; junction bases outside the gene matches: 6. This CDR3 has 15 residues. The CDR3 spells CASSRDRGLVDTQYF. The CDR3 bases are TGTGCCAGTAGCCGGGACAGGGGGCTGGTAGATACGCAGTATTTT.

The V gene is TRBV4-3, the J gene TRBJ1-5; TRBD1 matches at 8 bases. The CDR3 sequence is 15 residues long. Germline CDR1 and CDR2: LGHNA and YSLEER. Losses at the gene ends were 3 bases for V and 7 bases for J; bases not matched to a gene: 8. The CDR3: CASSQGDRGRQPQHF. The CDR3 DNA reads TGCGCCAGCAGCCAGGGAGACAGGGGTCGGCAGCCCCAGCATTTT.

The chain is built from TRBV5-4 and TRBJ1-3, with D unclear. The germline V gene encodes CDR1 SGHNT and CDR2 YYREEE (reference sequence). The CDR3 runs 17 residues. Trimming left V 1 base short and J 0 bases short, with 14 bases between. CDR3 sequence reads: CASSLLTVDFSGNTIYF. CDR3 nucleotides: TGTGCCAGCAGCTTGTTAACAGTCGATTTCTCTGGAAACACCATATATTTT.

The rearrangement uses TRBV28 and TRBJ2-5; tentatively, D is TRBD2 (6 bases). The germline gives CDR1 MDHEN, CDR2 SYDVKM. The length of the CDR3 is 13 residues. V was trimmed by 3 bases and J by 5 bases, leaving 10 bases between them. The CDR3 reads CASSFRGRETQYF. CDR3 sequence (DNA): TGTGCCAGCAGTTTTCGTGGGAGGGAGACCCAGTACTTC.

The chain recombines TRBV18 with TRBJ2-7; D is undetermined. Germline V lookup: CDR1 KGHSH, CDR2 LQKENI. V dropped 6 bases and J dropped 0 bases, with 6 bases sitting between them. The CDR3 extends over 12 amino acids. This CDR3 is CASSPSSYEQYF. CDR3 coding DNA: TGTGCCAGCTCTCCGAGCTCCTACGAGCAGTACTTC.

This clone was counted a few times. The chain recombines TRBV15 with TRBJ2-1; D gene ambiguous. In germline, CDR1 is LNHNV, CDR2 YYDKDF (reference sequence). Between the trimmed V and J ends, which lost 0 bases and 7 bases, there was a span of 7 bases. The CDR3 loop spans 13 amino acids. CDR3 nucleotide sequence: TGTGCCACCAGCAGAGATTCCGAGAATGAGCAGTTCTTC. It encodes CATSRDSENEQFF.

The chain links TRBV2 to TRBJ1-5; possible D gene TRBD1, 6 bases. V lost 6 bases and J 6 bases, leaving 15 bases between the germline ends. CDR3 length equals 14 residues. The germline V gene has CDR1 SNHLY and CDR2 FYNNEI. CDR3 region: CASSAGTLGQPQHF. The CDR3 coding sequence is TGTGCCAGCAGCGCCGGGACATTGGGTCAGCCCCAGCATTTT.

This clone was observed a handful of times. This chain's CDR3 is CATRESNQPQHF. DNA for the CDR3: TGTGCCACTAGGGAAAGCAATCAGCCCCAGCATTTT. This rearrangement joins TRBV28 to TRBJ1-5; no definite D call. The CDR3 has 12 residues. The V end was cut by 10 bases, the J end by 1 base, with 8 bases between. CDR1 and CDR2 from the germline V gene are MDHEN and SYDVKM.

In nucleotides, the CDR3 is TGTGCCAGCAGCGCCCCTCGACTAGCGGGAGGCCTTAACAATGAGCAGTTCTTC. Protein: CASSAPRLAGGLNNEQFF. The chain couples TRBV9 to TRBJ2-1, with 13 bases aligning to TRBD2. The CDR3 sequence is 18 residues long. Germline values: CDR1 SGDLS, CDR2 YYNGEE. Trimming removed 3 bases from V and 5 bases from J; junction bases left unmatched: 11.

V gene TRBV11-3 combines with J gene TRBJ2-7; a possible D gene is TRBD1 (6 bases). This CDR3 is 12 amino acids long. Trimming removed 5 bases from V and 2 bases from J, with 7 bases in between. The germline V gene encodes CDR1 SGHNT and CDR2 YENEEA. The DNA for the CDR3 is TGTGCCAGCAGCCGGGACACCTACGAGCAGTACTTC. Protein product: CASSRDTYEQYF.

The gene calls are TRBV12-3 or TRBV12-4 and TRBJ1-5; D is ambiguous. The CDR3 is 12 residues long. Trimming took 5 bases from V and 9 from J, leaving 11 bases between them. CDR3 residues: CASSPTLGPQHF. The CDR3 DNA reads TGTGCCAGCAGTCCCACACTGGGGCCCCAGCATTTT.